The 19 T cell receptor beta chains reported below all come from one sample, sequenced in a study of human T cells and chemical hapten exposure. Documented time point: pre-sensitization, week 0. Treatment denoted: therapeutic diphenylcyclopropenone sensitization with weekly scalp DPC. In TCRdb, the RACE reads were re-called with MiXCR into one record per CDR3 protein. The table records fewer than 200,000 distinct CDR3 sequences, roughly 30% of them present only once. Sequenced material: whole blood, taken in connection with sensitization to the hapten diphenylcyclopropenone (DPC). These receptor sequences come from a woman aged 25 to 45 with alopecia areata. Some clones in this sample may be carry-over from other donors' samples.

The chain is built from TRBV30 and TRBJ1-2; D ambiguous. Germline CDR1 GTSNPN, CDR2 SVGIG (reference sequence). This CDR3 is built from 11 residues. V was trimmed by 4 bases and J by 3 bases, leaving 6 bases between them. CDR3 nucleotides: TGTGCCTGGATGCTGGACTATGGCTACACCTTC. This codes for CAWMLDYGYTF.

This clonotype was seen a handful of times. V and J are TRBV7-2 and TRBJ1-2; a possible D gene is TRBD1 (6 bases). CDR1 is SGHTA and CDR2 is FQGNSA in the germline V gene. The V end lost 5 bases, the J end lost 4 bases, and 20 bases lay between the germline ends. The CDR3 has 16 residues. CDR3 sequence: CASSLYGAGGSYGYTF. The CDR3 coding sequence is TGTGCCAGCAGCCTATACGGGGCGGGGGGCTCCTATGGCTACACCTTC.

The chain has TRBV29-1 and TRBJ1-2, with D perhaps matching TRBD1 (6 bases). In germline, CDR1 is SQVTM, CDR2 ANQGSEA. This CDR3 spans 13 amino acids. V was shortened by 3 bases and J by 4 bases, with 12 bases between the two germline ends. The CDR3 DNA follows: TGCAGCGTTGAGTCAGGGGCCTCCTATGGCTACACCTTC. Translation: CSVESGASYGYTF.

This clonotype turned up a few times. This chain uses TRBV12-2 with TRBJ1-1; the table calls TRBD1, which could not be checked here. TRBV12-2 is deemed a pseudogene. The CDR3 sequence is 21 residues long. CDR3 residues: CASSVLVRKGRPSRVNTEAFF. Written as DNA, the CDR3 is TGTGCAAGTTCAGTACTCGTCCGTAAGGGACGCCCGTCTAGGGTAAACACTGAAGCTTTCTTT.

This clonotype was recorded a few times. This chain joins TRBV10-3 and TRBJ2-2; D gene ambiguous. The V and J ends lost 3 bases and 4 bases respectively, with 6 bases between them. This CDR3 has 13 residues. Germline V gene sequence: CDR1 ENHRY, CDR2 SYGVKD. CDR3 protein: CAISESGTGELFF. The CDR3 DNA is TGTGCCATCAGTGAAAGTGGCACCGGGGAGCTGTTTTTT.

The genes are TRBV11-3 and TRBJ2-3; possibly TRBD1 or TRBD2 for D (6 bases each). This CDR3 is built from 16 residues. Germline CDR1 and CDR2: SGHNT and YENEEA. Between the trimmed V and J ends, which lost 5 bases and 1 base, there was a span of 16 bases. CDR3 in DNA: TGTGCCAGCAGCCTCGGTACTAGGGGGGGCACAGATACGCAGTATTTT. Translated: CASSLGTRGGTDTQYF. The entire variable domain, with the rest obtained from reference TRBV11-3 and TRBJ2-3, is as follows: EAGVVQSPRYKIIEKKQPVAFWCNPISGHNTLYWYLQNLGQGPELLIRYENEEAVDDSQLPKDRFSAERLKGVDSTLKIQPAELGDSAVYLCASSLGTRGGTDTQYFGPGTRLTVL.

The genes are TRBV15 and TRBJ1-2; 7 bases align to TRBD1. The germline V gene encodes CDR1 LNHNV and CDR2 YYDKDF (reference sequence). With 5 bases clipped from V and 2 bases from J, the junction kept 8 bases outside the gene matches. CDR3 length equals 15 residues. The CDR3 region is CATSQGRGQNYGYTF. CDR3 nucleotide sequence: TGTGCCACCAGCCAAGGGAGGGGACAGAACTATGGCTACACCTTC.

The table lists this clonotype with a few counts. The V call is TRBV7-2, the J call TRBJ1-4, with D possibly TRBD1 on 5 matching bases. Germline CDR1 and CDR2: SGHTA and FQGNSA. V was cut by 6 bases and J by 1 base, with 12 bases left in between. The CDR3 contains 15 residues. The CDR3 sequence: CASSQNQGTNEKLFF. In nucleotides, the CDR3 is TGTGCCAGCAGTCAAAACCAGGGAACTAATGAAAAACTGTTTTTT. The whole variable domain, filled in from reference TRBV7-2 and TRBJ1-4, reads GAGVSQSPSNKVTEKGKDVELRCDPISGHTALYWYRQSLGQGLEFLIYFQGNSAPDKSGLPSDRFSAERTGGSVSTLTIQRTQQEDSAVYLCASSQNQGTNEKLFFGSGTQLSVL.

This clonotype has just a few counts. The genes are TRBV20-1 and TRBJ2-5; D might be TRBD2 (6 bases). The length of the CDR3 is 13 residues. V lost 5 bases to trimming and J lost 1 base, with 11 bases between them. In germline, CDR1 is DFQATT, CDR2 SNEGSKA (reference sequence). The CDR3 DNA is TGCAGTGCTGAGTACGGGGGCCAAGAGACCCAGTACTTC. The encoded protein is CSAEYGGQETQYF.

The chain uses TRBV7-6 and TRBJ2-3; the match to TRBD2 covers 10 bases. The CDR3 runs 16 residues. In germline, CDR1 is SGHVS, CDR2 FNYEAQ. V was clipped by 1 base and J by 6 bases; unmatched bases: 7. CDR3 nucleotide sequence: TGTGCCAGCAGCTTAGGGAGCGGGGGGGCATCGGATACGCAGTATTTT. Translation: CASSLGSGGASDTQYF. Supplemented by reference TRBV7-6 and TRBJ2-3, the full variable domain reads GAGVSQSPRYKVTKRGQDVALRCDPISGHVSLYWYRQALGQGPEFLTYFNYEAQQDKSGLPNDRFSAERPEGSISTLTIQRTEQRDSAMYRCASSLGSGGASDTQYFGPGTRLTVL.

The chain carries TRBV7-9 and TRBJ2-1, with a tentative D call TRBD2 (6 bases). Germline CDR1 and CDR2: SEHNR and FQNEAQ (reference sequence). This CDR3 is built from 15 residues. The ends were cut back, 3 bases at V and 3 bases at J, with 12 bases in the middle. CDR3 nucleotide sequence: TGTGCCAGCAGCTTGATGGCGGGACGCTACAATGAGCAGTTCTTC. It translates to CASSLMAGRYNEQFF.

V and J are TRBV29-1 and TRBJ1-1; no definite D call. Germline V gene data show CDR1 as SQVTM and CDR2 as ANQGSEA. Trimming took off 3 bases at V and 1 base at J, with 9 bases between the two ends. This CDR3 has 13 residues. For the CDR3, the DNA is TGCAGCGTTGATGAAGGGTGGAACACTGAAGCTTTCTTT. Translated, it gives CSVDEGWNTEAFF.

V and J are TRBV6-5 and TRBJ1-6, with 7 nucleotides matching TRBD1. Per germline, CDR1 MNHEY and CDR2 SVGAGI. The CDR3 runs 14 residues. With V trimmed by 6 bases and J by 9 bases, 8 bases remained unmatched. The CDR3 is CASRLQGLTSPLHF. The CDR3 coding sequence is TGTGCCAGCAGACTACAGGGGCTGACTTCACCCCTCCACTTT.

This clonotype has only a few counts. The chain has TRBV3-1 and TRBJ1-2; D gene uncertain. The CDR3 is 15 residues long. CDR1 and CDR2 (germline): LGHDT, YNNKEL (reference sequence). Trimming took off 1 base at V and 0 bases at J, with 9 bases between the two ends. CDR3 DNA sequence: TGTGCCAGCAGCCAAGGAACAGTAGCTAACTATGGCTACACCTTC. Its protein product is CASSQGTVANYGYTF.

This chain uses TRBV29-1 with TRBJ2-5; D ambiguous. The V end lost 4 bases, the J end lost 3 bases, and 6 bases lay between the germline ends. The germline V gene encodes CDR1 SQVTM and CDR2 ANQGSEA. The CDR3 totals 11 residues. The DNA of the CDR3 is TGCAGCGTTGGAAGGAAAGAGACCCAGTACTTC. Translated, it gives CSVGRKETQYF.

This clonotype was seen a handful of times. V usage is TRBV29-1 and J usage is TRBJ1-5, with D maybe TRBD1 (5 bases). V lost 5 bases to trimming and J lost 7 bases, with 15 bases between them. The CDR3 runs 13 residues. Germline V gene data show CDR1 as SQVTM and CDR2 as ANQGSEA. The CDR3 protein is CSVRGQGGQPQHF. The CDR3 nucleotides read TGCAGCGTTAGAGGGCAGGGAGGGCAGCCCCAGCATTTT.

The rearrangement joins TRBV10-3 to TRBJ1-1; D unresolved. This CDR3 is 14 amino acids long. Germline CDR1 and CDR2: ENHRY and SYGVKD. The V gene lost 0 bases and the J gene lost 5 bases, with 10 bases spanning the gap. CDR3: CAISESARSTEAFF. Here the CDR3 DNA reads TGTGCCATCAGTGAGTCGGCGAGGAGTACTGAAGCTTTCTTT.

The V gene is TRBV7-9, the J gene TRBJ2-5; possibly TRBD2 for D (5 bases). CDR1 is SEHNR and CDR2 is FQNEAQ in the germline V gene (reference sequence). V dropped 4 bases and J dropped 0 bases, with 9 bases sitting between them. The CDR3 spans 14 residues. This CDR3 reads CASSSQRYQETQYF. The CDR3 coding sequence is TGTGCCAGCAGCTCGCAGCGGTACCAAGAGACCCAGTACTTC.

This clonotype has a handful of counts. The chain combines TRBV29-1 with TRBJ1-2; possible D gene TRBD1, 5 bases. Trimming removed 4 bases from V and 0 bases from J, with 15 bases in between. The CDR3 has 15 residues. Per germline, CDR1 SQVTM and CDR2 ANQGSEA. DNA of the CDR3: TGCAGCGTTGTCCGATCGGGGGGGACTAACTATGGCTACACCTTC. Amino acids: CSVVRSGGTNYGYTF.